These 9 T cell receptor beta chains were sequenced from one sample in a study of T cell repertoires in cytomegalovirus infection. In TCRdb, the reads were re-called with MiXCR into one record per CDR3 protein. Among around 490,000 distinct CDR3 sequences listed, more than 20% were seen once. The sequencing sample was made of PBMCs. These receptors all come from a human donor in good health (CMV status not recorded). Some clones in this sample may be carry-over from other donors' samples.

This clonotype appeared many times. This chain links TRBV7-2 with TRBJ1-5; a possible D gene is TRBD1 (5 bases). V lost 2 bases, J lost 5 bases, and 13 bases lay in between. Germline V CDR1 and CDR2: SGHTA, FQGNSA. This CDR3 is 15 amino acids long. This CDR3 reads CASSLSVRGHQPQHF. In DNA, the CDR3 is TGTGCCAGCAGCTTAAGTGTAAGGGGACATCAGCCCCAGCATTTT.

This clonotype showed up just a few times. DNA for the CDR3: TGTGCTAGTGGTTTGGTATTGCGGGGACCACCAGATACGCAGTATTTT. Translated, it gives CASGLVLRGPPDTQYF. J is TRBJ2-3 and V is TRBV12-5; D might be TRBD2 (6 bases). Germline lookup yields CDR1 LGHNT and CDR2 FRNRAP. This CDR3 comprises 16 residues. Deletions cut 0 bases from V and 4 bases from J, with 14 bases between.

V usage is TRBV7-9 and J usage is TRBJ1-4, with D possibly being TRBD1 (6 bases). V was pared by 5 bases and J by 2 bases, with 12 bases between. Germline V gene data show CDR1 as SEHNR and CDR2 as FQNEAQ (reference sequence). The length of the CDR3 is 15 residues. CDR3 nucleotide sequence: TGTGCCAGCAGCATGCCGACAGGTACTAATGAAAAACTGTTTTTT. It yields the protein CASSMPTGTNEKLFF.

The V and J genes are TRBV11-1 and TRBJ2-7, with TRBD2 identical over 11 bases. Looked up from germline, CDR1 is SGHAT and CDR2 is FQDESV (reference sequence). The CDR3 length is 15 residues. The V and J ends lost 3 bases and 2 bases, in that order; junction bases with no gene match: 3. The CDR3 DNA follows: TGTGCCAGCAGCTTCGGGACTAGCGGCCCCTACGAGCAGTACTTC. This encodes CASSFGTSGPYEQYF.

This clonotype has at least ten counts. The chain carries TRBV12-3 or TRBV12-4 and TRBJ2-1; no clear D. This CDR3 spans 14 amino acids. Trimming stripped 8 bases from V and 4 bases from J, with 15 bases between. The CDR3: CASSWKVGYNEQFF. The CDR3 coding sequence is TGTGCCAGCTCTTGGAAGGTGGGATACAATGAGCAGTTCTTC.

The V and J genes are TRBV10-3 and TRBJ1-6, with 9 positions matching TRBD1. With V trimmed by 4 bases and J by 4 bases, 5 bases remained unmatched. The CDR3 has 16 amino acids. Germline CDR1 is ENHRY and CDR2 is SYGVKD. Here the CDR3 reads CAISASDRGYNSPLHF. CDR3 nucleotides: TGTGCCATCAGTGCTTCGGACAGGGGATATAATTCACCCCTCCACTTT.

This clonotype was found a few times. The chain employs TRBV7-8 and TRBJ2-1, with TRBD1 identical over 9 bases. V lost 5 bases to trimming and J lost 5 bases; unmatched junction nucleotides: 7. The CDR3 covers 15 residues. Germline V gene data show CDR1 as SGHVS and CDR2 as FQNEAQ. As DNA, the CDR3 is TGTGCCAGCAGCAACCGGGACAGGGTCGACAATGAGCAGTTCTTC. Translating gives CASSNRDRVDNEQFF.

A remark on this clonotype: This sequence may be a read error, since a much larger clone differs from it by one base. The chain employs TRBV11-2 and TRBJ1-5; D may be TRBD1 (5 bases). CDR1 is SGHAT, CDR2 FQNNGV, per germline. The CDR3 extends over 15 amino acids. V was cut by 6 bases and J by 5 bases, with 17 bases left in between. The CDR3, as DNA: TGTGCCAGCAGTCGGGACCCGGGCGGCCATCAGCCCCAGCATTTT. Protein: CASSRDPGGHQPQHF. Looking up the rest from reference TRBV11-2 and TRBJ1-5 gives the full variable domain: EAGVAQSPRYKIIEKRQSVAFWCNPISGHATLYWYQQILGQGPKLLIQFQNNGVVDDSQLPKDRFSAERLKGVDSTLKIQPAKLEDSAVYLCASSRDPGGHQPQHFGDGTRLSIL.

The rearrangement joins TRBV19 to TRBJ2-7; D is possibly TRBD2 (5 bases). From germline, CDR1 is LNHDA and CDR2 SQIVND (reference sequence). The V and J ends lost 2 bases and 5 bases respectively, with 10 bases between them. The CDR3 is 13 amino acids. CDR3 sequence: CASSIPGVHEQYV. CDR3 bases: TGTGCCAGTAGTATACCCGGGGTCCACGAGCAGTACGTC.